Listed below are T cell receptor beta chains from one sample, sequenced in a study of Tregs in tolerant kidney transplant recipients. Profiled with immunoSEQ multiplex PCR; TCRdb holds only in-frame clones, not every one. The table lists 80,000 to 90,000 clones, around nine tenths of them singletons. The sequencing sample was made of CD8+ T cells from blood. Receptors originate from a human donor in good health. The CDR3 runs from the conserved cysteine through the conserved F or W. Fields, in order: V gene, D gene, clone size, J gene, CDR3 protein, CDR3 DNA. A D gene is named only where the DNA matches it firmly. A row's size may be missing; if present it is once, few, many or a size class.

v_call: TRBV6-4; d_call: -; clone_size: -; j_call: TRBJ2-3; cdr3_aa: CASSALDSTDTQYF; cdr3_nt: TGTGCCAGCAGCGCCCTGGACAGCACAGATACGCAGTATTTT
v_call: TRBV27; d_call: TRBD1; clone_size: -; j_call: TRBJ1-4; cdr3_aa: CASKTRDRGINEKLFF; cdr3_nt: TGTGCCAGCAAAACTCGGGACAGGGGTATTAATGAAAAACTGTTTTTT
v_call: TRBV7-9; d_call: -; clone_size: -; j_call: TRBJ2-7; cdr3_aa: CASSLRDHFYEQYF; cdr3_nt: TGTGCCAGCAGTCTCCGGGACCACTTTTACGAGCAGTACTTC
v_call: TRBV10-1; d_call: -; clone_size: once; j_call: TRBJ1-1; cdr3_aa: CASSESGDTEAFF; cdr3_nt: TGCGCCAGCAGTGAGTCCGGAGATACTGAAGCTTTCTTT
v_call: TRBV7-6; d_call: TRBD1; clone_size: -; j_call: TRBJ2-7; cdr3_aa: CASSRGQGPPYEQYF; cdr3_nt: TGTGCCAGCAGCCGCGGACAGGGTCCTCCCTACGAGCAGTACTTC
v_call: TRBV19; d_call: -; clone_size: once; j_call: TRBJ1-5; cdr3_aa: CASSIGGGQPQHF; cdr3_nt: TGTGCCAGTAGTATCGGCGGCGGTCAGCCCCAGCATTTT
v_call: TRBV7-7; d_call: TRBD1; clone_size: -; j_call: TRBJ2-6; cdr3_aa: CASSPGTGHGANVLTF; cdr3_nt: TGTGCCAGCAGCCCGGGGACAGGGCACGGGGCCAACGTCCTGACTTTC
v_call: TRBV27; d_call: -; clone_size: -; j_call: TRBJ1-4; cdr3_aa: CASSLSFWGEKLFF; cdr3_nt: TGTGCCAGCAGTTTGAGCTTTTGGGGTGAAAAACTGTTTTTT
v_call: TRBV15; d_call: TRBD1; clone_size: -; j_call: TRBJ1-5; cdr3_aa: CATSNPGTENQPQHF; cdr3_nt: TGTGCCACCAGCAACCCCGGGACAGAGAATCAGCCCCAGCATTTT
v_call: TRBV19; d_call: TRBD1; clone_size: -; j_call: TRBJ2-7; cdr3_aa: CASSLRDSRSEQYF; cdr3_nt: TGTGCCAGTAGCCTCCGGGACAGTAGGAGTGAGCAGTACTTC
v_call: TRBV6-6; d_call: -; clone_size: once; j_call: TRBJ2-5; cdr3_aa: CASSYSGRQETQYF; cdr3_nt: TGTGCCAGCAGTTACTCCGGCAGACAAGAGACCCAGTACTTC
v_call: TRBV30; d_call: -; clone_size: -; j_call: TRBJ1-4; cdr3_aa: CAWSVGPDKLFF; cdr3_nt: TGTGCCTGGAGTGTAGGTCCAGACAAACTGTTTTTT
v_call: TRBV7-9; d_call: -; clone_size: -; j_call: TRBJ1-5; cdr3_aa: CASSLAQNNQPQHF; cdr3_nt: TGTGCCAGCAGCTTAGCACAAAACAATCAGCCCCAGCATTTT
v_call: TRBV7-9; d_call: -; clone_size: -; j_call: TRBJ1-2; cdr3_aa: CASSLAVGSPNYGYTF; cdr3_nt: TGTGCCAGCAGCTTAGCGGTGGGCAGTCCTAACTATGGCTACACCTTC
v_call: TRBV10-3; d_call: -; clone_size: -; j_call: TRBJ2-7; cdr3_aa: CAISEDSFYEQYF; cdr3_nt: TGTGCCATCAGTGAGGACAGCTTCTACGAGCAGTACTTC
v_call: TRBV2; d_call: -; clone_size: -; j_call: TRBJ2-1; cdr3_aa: CASRESMMQAYNEQFF; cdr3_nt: TGTGCCAGCAGGGAATCCATGATGCAGGCCTACAATGAGCAGTTCTTC
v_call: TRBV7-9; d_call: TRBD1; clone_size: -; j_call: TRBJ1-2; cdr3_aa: CASSPNLHSPGQGDYGYTF; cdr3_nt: TGTGCCAGCAGCCCCAACCTCCACTCCCCCGGACAGGGAGACTATGGCTACACCTTC
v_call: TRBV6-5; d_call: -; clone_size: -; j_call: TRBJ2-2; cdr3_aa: CASSYRRGTGELFF; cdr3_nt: TGTGCCAGCAGTTACCGTCGGGGCACCGGGGAGCTGTTTTTT
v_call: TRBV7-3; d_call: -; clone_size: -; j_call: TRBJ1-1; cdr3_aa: CASSFIENTEAFF; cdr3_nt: TGTGCCAGCAGCTTCATAGAGAACACTGAAGCTTTCTTT
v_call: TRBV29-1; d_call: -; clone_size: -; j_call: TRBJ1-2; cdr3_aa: CSVEDRSYGYTF; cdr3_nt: TGCAGCGTTGAAGATCGGAGCTATGGCTACACCTTC
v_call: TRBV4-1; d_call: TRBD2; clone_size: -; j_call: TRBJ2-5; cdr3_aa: CASSQPTSGGRETQYF; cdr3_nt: TGCGCCAGCAGCCAACCGACTAGCGGGGGGAGAGAGACCCAGTACTTC
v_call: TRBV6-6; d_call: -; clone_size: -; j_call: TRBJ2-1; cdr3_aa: CASSPEGSYNEQFF; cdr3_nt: TGTGCCAGCAGTCCCGAGGGATCCTACAATGAGCAGTTCTTC
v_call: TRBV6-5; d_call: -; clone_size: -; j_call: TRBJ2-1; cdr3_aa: CASSYGPGNEQFF; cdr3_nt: TGTGCCAGCAGTTACGGGCCCGGGAATGAGCAGTTCTTC
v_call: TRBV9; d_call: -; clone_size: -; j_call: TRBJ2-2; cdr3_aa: CASSDLQGGNTGELFF; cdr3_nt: TGTGCCAGCAGCGACCTCCAGGGGGGGAACACCGGGGAGCTGTTTTTT
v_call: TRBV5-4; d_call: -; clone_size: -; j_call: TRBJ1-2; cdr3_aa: CASSWGGADGYTF; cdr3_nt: TGTGCCAGCAGCTGGGGGGGGGCCGATGGCTACACCTTC
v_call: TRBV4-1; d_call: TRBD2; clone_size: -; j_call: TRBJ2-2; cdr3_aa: CASSRGGGPNTGELFF; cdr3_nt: TGCGCCAGCAGCCGGGGGGGTGGGCCTAACACCGGGGAGCTGTTTTTT
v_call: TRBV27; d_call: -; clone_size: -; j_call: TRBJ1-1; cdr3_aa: CASSLGGWTEAFF; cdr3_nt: TGTGCCAGCAGTTTAGGGGGATGGACTGAAGCTTTCTTT
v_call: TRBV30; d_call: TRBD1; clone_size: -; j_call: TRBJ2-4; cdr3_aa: CAWSPTPGTGEDIQYF; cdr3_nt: TGTGCCTGGAGTCCAACTCCCGGGACAGGGGAGGACATTCAGTACTTC
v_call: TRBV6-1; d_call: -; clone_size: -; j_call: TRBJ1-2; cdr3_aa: CASSEAGLGWYGYTF; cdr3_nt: TGTGCCAGCAGTGAAGCCGGACTGGGGTGGTATGGCTACACCTTC
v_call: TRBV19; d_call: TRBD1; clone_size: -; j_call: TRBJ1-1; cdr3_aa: CASSNEDRMNTEAFF; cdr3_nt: TGTGCCAGTAGTAATGAGGACAGGATGAACACTGAAGCTTTCTTT
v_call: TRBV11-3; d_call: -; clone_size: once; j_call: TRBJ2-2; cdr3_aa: CASSLRDGGELFF; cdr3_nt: TGTGCCAGCAGCTTAAGGGATGGCGGGGAGCTGTTTTTT
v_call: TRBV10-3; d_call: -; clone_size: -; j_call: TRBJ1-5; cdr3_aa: CAIRSERDTHGQPQHF; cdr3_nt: TGTGCCATCAGGTCTGAACGGGACACCCACGGTCAGCCCCAGCATTTT
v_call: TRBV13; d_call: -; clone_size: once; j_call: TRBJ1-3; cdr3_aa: CASSSGGLDSLSGNTIYF; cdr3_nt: TGTGCCAGCAGTTCTGGGGGATTAGACAGCCTCTCTGGAAACACCATATATTTT
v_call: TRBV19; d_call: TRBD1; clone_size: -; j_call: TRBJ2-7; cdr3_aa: CASSITGGYEQYF; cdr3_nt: TGTGCCAGTAGTATAACAGGGGGCTACGAGCAGTACTTC
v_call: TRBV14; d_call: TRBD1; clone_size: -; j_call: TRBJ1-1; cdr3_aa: CASAGRDRAVTEAFF; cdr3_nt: TGTGCCAGCGCGGGAAGGGACAGGGCGGTTACTGAAGCTTTCTTT
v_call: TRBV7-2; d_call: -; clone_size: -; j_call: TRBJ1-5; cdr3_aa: CASSWTFGGNQPQHF; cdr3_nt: TGTGCCAGCAGCTGGACATTTGGGGGCAATCAGCCCCAGCATTTT
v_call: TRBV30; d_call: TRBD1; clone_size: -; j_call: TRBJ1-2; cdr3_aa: CASWTGGFDYGYTF; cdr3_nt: TGTGCCTCCTGGACAGGGGGCTTTGACTATGGCTACACCTTC
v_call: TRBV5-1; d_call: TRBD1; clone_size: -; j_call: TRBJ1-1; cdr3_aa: CASSFKGQGNTEAFF; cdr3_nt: TGCGCCAGCAGCTTTAAGGGACAGGGTAACACTGAAGCTTTCTTT
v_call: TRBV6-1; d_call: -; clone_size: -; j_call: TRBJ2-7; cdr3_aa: CASSVPGFETYEQYF; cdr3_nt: TGTGCCAGCAGTGTTCCCGGCTTCGAGACCTACGAGCAGTACTTC